Following are 4 T cell receptor beta chains from one sample sequenced in a study of blood T cells in healthy people across ages. A second about 7 to 12 cycle PCR used barcoded and J-beta primers. TCRdb fed the 5' RACE reads into MiXCR, producing one record per CDR3 protein. In the table there are hundreds of thousands of distinct CDR3 sequences, more than 40% of which are singletons. The sequenced sample was blood. These receptors were obtained from a man aged 55 to 70 in good health.

Remarks on this clonotype: It may be a read error: a sequence one base away is much more abundant. The V call is TRBV2, the J call TRBJ2-1; TRBD2 matches 10 bases. TRBJ2-7 matches the DNA end more closely, so the J call is doubtful. Germline V gene sequence: CDR1 SNHLY, CDR2 FYNNEI. The CDR3 spans 15 residues. The CDR3 sequence is CASSEGTSGDNEQYF. The CDR3 DNA reads TGTGCCAGCAGTGAAGGGACTAGCGGCGACAATGAGCAGTACTTC.

The chain recombines TRBV2 with TRBJ2-6; D is possibly TRBD2 (6 bases). CDR3 length: 17 residues. Per the germline V gene, CDR1 is SNHLY and CDR2 is FYNNEI. Deletions cut 1 base from V and 0 bases from J, with 10 bases between. This CDR3 reads CASSEGGTLSGANVLTF. CDR3 sequence (DNA): TGTGCCAGCAGTGAAGGCGGGACCCTCTCTGGGGCCAACGTCCTGACTTTC.

As DNA, the CDR3 is TGTGCCAGCAGGATCGGAGGGGGGGGTTGCAATGAGCAGTTCTTC. Translating it yields CASRIGGGGCNEQFF. This chain uses TRBV7-2 with TRBJ2-1; D is possibly TRBD2 (7 bases). Deletions cut 6 bases from V and 6 bases from J, with 18 bases between. This CDR3 is 15 amino acids long. The germline V gene has CDR1 SGHTA and CDR2 FQGNSA. Drawing the rest from reference TRBV7-2 and TRBJ2-1, the complete variable domain is GAGVSQSPSNKVTEKGKDVELRCDPISGHTALYWYRQSLGQGLEFLIYFQGNSAPDKSGLPSDRFSAERTGGSVSTLTIQRTQQEDSAVYLCASRIGGGGCNEQFFGPGTRLTVL.

This clonotype was observed many times. The gene calls are TRBV21-1 and TRBJ1-4. TRBV21-1 is a known pseudogene. The CDR3 spans 15 residues. The CDR3 loop is CASRPEGSTNEKLFF. The DNA of the CDR3 is TGTGCCAGCAGACCCGAAGGTTCAACTAATGAAAAACTGTTTTTT.